This entry concerns a single T cell receptor (beta chain). The antigen it recognizes is unknown. No clone much larger than this one lies a single base away; base qualities are absent. From a lookup of the germline V gene (reference sequence), CDR1 and CDR2 are SGHKS and YYEKEE. The trim is 3 bases for V and 4 bases for J, with a gap of 7 bases between the germline ends. The CDR3 has 13 amino acids, counting the end cysteine and phenylalanine. Here the CDR3 DNA is all that survives: 39 bases in frame from base 1. The sample originates from a study of shared clonotypes between healthy human individuals (TCRdb year 2020). In the study overall: A couple of women and a few men aged 18 to 49 years were included in the cohort. For each donor, CD4 naive and CD4 memory were each run on three plates, CD8 naive on two plates, and CD8 memory on one plate. Blood TCR repertoires of a handful of healthy adults were deeply sequenced to estimate repertoire size and the extent of clonotype sharing between individuals. Libraries were prepared and TCR repertoires were sequenced by different laboratories using diverse techniques, in order to increase sequencing depth and limit assay-specific biases. Per donor, leukapheresis produced somewhere between about 0.85 and 10 billion PBMCs.

CD8 naive samples consisted of CD45RO-negative cells that were positively selected for CCR7, yielding a CD45RA+CCR7+ population without TemRA cells. The donors were healthy, HIV-negative adults who had no recently reported acute infections or vaccinations. Only Caucasian adults living in Nashville, Tennessee, USA were represented among the donors. Blood was obtained by leukapheresis, after which PBMCs were separated by Ficoll-Histopaque density gradient centrifugation and cryopreserved in liquid nitrogen vapor phase. Purity and quantity of every magnetically sorted T cell population were checked by analytical flow cytometry. Each sorted fraction had its genomic DNA isolated and then quantified by UV absorbance on a Nanodrop 2000c. General conclusions and limits of the study: Sharing across a handful of donors was observed for about 4.8% of naive CD4, 3% to 4% of naive CD8, over 2% of memory CD4, and about 0.4% of memory CD8 clonotypes. Higher generation probabilities were observed for clonotypes shared by all four sorted-subset donors than for non-shared clonotypes. Even with the large sequencing depth, rarefaction of the sorted-subset datasets indicated that sequencing was incomplete. Larger estimated clonotype richness was generally found for naive subsets than for memory subsets. Sampling was limited to blood, and TCR repertoires in tissue likely differ from TCR repertoires in blood. Because the study included only a small number of donors, the genetic and exposure-history diversity represented was limited. Pairwise subsampling indicated that sequencing depth was expected to affect the degree of clonotype sharing among donors.

Using the deep immunoSEQ assay, multiplex PCR amplified TCR CDR3 regions from genomic DNA. Genomic DNA extracted from each cell subset was distributed evenly over all wells of several immunoSEQ 96-well plates, and each plate served as one replicate. For sorted subsets, approximately 210 ng genomic DNA, equal to tens of thousands of T cell genomes, was loaded into each replicate PCR. Purified libraries were quantified with a Qubit 3.0 fluorometer, sized on a Bioanalyzer 2100, and re-quantified with the KAPA Library Quantification kit. Each immunoSEQ 96-well plate was sequenced on its own single-read 150-cycle Illumina NextSeq 550 flow cell. The paper's processing steps were these. Because only junctional sequences without quality scores were contained in the immunoSEQ output, filtering matching that applied to full-length reads could not be performed. Sequences were annotated with PyIR, a Python wrapper for IgBLAST v1.9, and V/J genes and CDR3 were assigned using IMGT germline references. Any read was removed if the V/J assignment was weak (E-value above 1e-6), the CDR3 was missing, or the read contained stop codons, out-of-frame junctions, or ambiguous translated residues. A V3J clonotype was defined by an identical inferred V gene, J gene, and CDR3 amino acid sequence. Percentage overlap between repertoires was calculated by dividing the number of shared unique clonotypes by the size of the smaller repertoire. RTK rarefaction, the Chao1 estimator, and Recon v2.1 estimates of unobserved clonotypes were used to assess repertoire richness. OLGA was used to compute generation probabilities for all TCRbeta clonotypes that the gDNA method yielded from a handful of donors. TCRdb holds this immuneACCESS table with in-frame rearrangements only. Some clones are missing; in checked studies, unresolved V genes explain under half, and the rest has no known cause. For V, J and clone size, that table is used; D and trimming come from the DNA. Present in this sample are about 2 million clones, about 95% of which were seen just once. The top ten clones comprise roughly 1% of the sample.

Sequencing was done on a sample of naive CD8+ T cells sorted from blood. This specimen's cell subset or site label, per the study, means: CD45RA+CCR7+. The TCR sequence derives from a man younger than 30 in good health. The chain links TRBV5-5 with TRBJ2-2, with no D gene named confidently. The CDR3 amino acid sequence is: CASSYQPTGELFF. Here is the DNA: TGTGCCAGCAGCTATCAACCCACCGGGGAGCTGTTTTTT.